This T cell receptor beta chain is from a study of control samples from healthy donors and cancer patients. Per the germline V gene, CDR1 is MDHEN and CDR2 is SYDVKM. V lost 3 bases to trimming and J lost 3 bases, with 9 bases between them. This CDR3 is built from 14 residues. Libraries were prepared by immunoSEQ multiplex PCR; TCRdb keeps only in-frame clonotypes and omits some of them. The table includes approximately 150,000 clones, just under 90% detected once. The TCR comes from a middle-aged man with head and neck cancer. The chain has TRBV28 and TRBJ1-3; D is ambiguous. Sequencing was carried out using PBMCs. The DNA for the CDR3 is TGTGCCAGCAGTTTGGTAGGGAATGGAAACACCATATATTTT. This encodes CASSLVGNGNTIYF.